The rows below give T cell receptor beta chains drawn from one sample of a study of CD4 and CD8 cells across lung adenocarcinoma regions. Via MiXCR, TCRdb re-called the PCR reads, giving one row per CDR3 protein. The repertoire holds roughly 20,000 distinct CDR3 sequences, with 45% to 55% as singletons. The sequenced sample was CD4+ T cells from the margin of a lung tumor. These receptors came from a male donor with lung adenocarcinoma. The CD4 and CD8 labels of this study may be unreliable. CDR3s include the opening cysteine and the closing phenylalanine or tryptophan. The order of the fields is J gene, V gene, clone size, D gene, CDR3 protein, CDR3 DNA. D genes are given only for firm matches. The size of a clone is reported for some rows only, either as once, few or many, or as a class for expanded clones.

TRBJ2-1,TRBV7-7,NA,TRBD2,CASSSSGGPANEQFF,TGTGCTAGCAGCTCAAGCGGGGGGCCCGCCAATGAGCAGTTCTTC
TRBJ2-5,TRBV7-9,once,NA,CASSLDRIQETQYF,TGTGCCAGCAGCTTAGACAGGATCCAAGAGACCCAGTACTTC
TRBJ2-1,TRBV30,NA,NA,CAWSPLGYEQFF,TGTGCCTGGAGTCCCTTGGGGTATGAGCAGTTCTTC
TRBJ2-1,TRBV20-1,many,TRBD2,CSATTSGTYNEQFF,TGCAGTGCTACTACTAGCGGAACCTACAATGAGCAGTTCTTC
TRBJ2-3,TRBV20-1,NA,NA,CSAMAGGTQYF,TGCAGTGCTATGGCAGGAGGGACGCAGTATTTT
TRBJ1-1,TRBV4-1,many,NA,CASSQVGITEAFF,TGCGCCAGCAGCCAAGTTGGGATTACTGAAGCTTTCTTT
TRBJ2-7,TRBV28,many,TRBD2,CASGPSGFSYEQYF,TGTGCCAGCGGCCCTAGCGGCTTCTCCTACGAGCAGTACTTC
TRBJ2-1,TRBV6-5,medium-sized,NA,CASHTVQNEQFF,TGTGCCAGCCATACGGTCCAAAATGAGCAGTTCTTC
TRBJ2-3,TRBV9,NA,NA,CASRGLGGCSTDTQYF,TGTGCCAGCAGGGGCCTGGGGGGCTGCAGCACAGATACGCAGTACTTT
TRBJ2-5,TRBV27,NA,NA,CASGGVGGGVPETQYF,TGTGCCAGCGGGGGAGTCGGGGGCGGCGTCCCAGAGACGCAGTATTTC
TRBJ2-3,TRBV6-1,NA,NA,CVRGLQSVSPEAQYF,TGTGTCCGCGGCCTCCAGTCTGTGAGTCCAGAGGCGCAGTATTTT
TRBJ2-3,TRBV20-1,NA,TRBD2,CSALNLAGFGTDTQYF,TGCAGTGCCCTAAATCTAGCGGGATTCGGAACAGATACGCAGTATTTT
TRBJ1-2,TRBV6-1,few,TRBD1,CASWGQGASGYTF,TGTGCCAGCTGGGGACAGGGGGCGTCAGGCTACACCTTC
TRBJ2-7,TRBV6-1,NA,NA,CASSSPGHRRISNEQYF,TGTGCCAGCAGCTCCCCGGGACACCGGCGTATAAGCAACGAGCAGTACTTC
TRBJ2-2,TRBV4-1,many,NA,CASSRSPGELFF,TGCGCCAGCAGCCGGTCCCCCGGGGAGCTGTTTTTT
TRBJ2-3,TRBV5-1,NA,NA,CASSLGLSDTQYF,TGCGCCAGCAGCTTGGGACTTTCGGATACGCAGTATTTT
TRBJ2-4,TRBV6-1,NA,NA,CASGEGQGAKDTQYF,TGTGCCAGCGGCGAGGGGCAGGGAGCCAAAGACACGCAGTATTTC
TRBJ2-4,TRBV6-1,NA,NA,CAGGFGGRDQGTQYF,TGTGCCGGCGGGTTCGGCGGGCGGGACCAAGGGACTCAGTACTTC
TRBJ1-4,TRBV6-1,many,NA,CASSQGSTTNEKLFF,TGTGCCAGCAGCCAGGGTTCGACAACTAATGAAAAACTGTTTTTT
TRBJ2-4,TRBV6-4,NA,NA,CASSAGRGAKNIQYF,TGTGCCAGCAGTGCGGGGCGCGGAGCCAAAAACATTCAGTACTTC
TRBJ2-1,TRBV4-1,many,NA,CASSQEPSSNEQFF,TGCGCCAGCAGCCAAGAACCTAGCAGCAATGAGCAGTTCTTC
TRBJ2-3,TRBV9,few,TRBD2,CASSPLRAGETDTQYF,TGTGCCAGCAGCCCCCTCCGGGCGGGAGAAACAGATACGCAGTATTTT
TRBJ1-1,TRBV6-1,NA,NA,CASSVQGTGEDFF,TGTGCCAGCAGTGTCCAGGGGACGGGTGAAGACTTCTTC
TRBJ2-7,TRBV7-6,many,NA,CASSYDSYEQYF,TGTGCCAGCAGCTACGACTCCTACGAGCAGTACTTC
TRBJ2-3,TRBV6-5,medium-sized,NA,CASRLVGSDTQYF,TGTGCCAGCCGTCTAGTCGGGTCAGATACGCAGTATTTT
TRBJ1-1,TRBV6-1,NA,NA,CASTTGLMNTEAFF,TGTGCCAGCACCACAGGTCTCATGAACACTGAAGCTTTCTTT
TRBJ2-7,TRBV25-1,NA,NA,CASSEFVAETQYF,TGTGCCAGCAGTGAATTCGTTGCAGAGACGCAGTACTTC
TRBJ2-6,TRBV10-2,NA,TRBD2,CASAGTTGETLTF,TGCGCCAGCGCCGGGACTACTGGAGAGACCCTGACCTTC
TRBJ2-5,TRBV6-5,once,TRBD1,CASSYSIDRGGTQYF,TGTGCCAGCAGTTACTCGATTGACAGGGGGGGGACCCAGTACTTC
TRBJ2-3,TRBV6-5,medium-sized,NA,CASSSRQVGTDTQYF,TGTGCCAGCAGTTCGAGACAGGTCGGTACAGATACGCAGTATTTT
TRBJ2-3,TRBV9,many,TRBD2,CASATLAGGQGDTQYF,TGTGCCAGCGCCACGCTAGCGGGAGGGCAAGGAGATACGCAGTATTTT
TRBJ1-2,TRBV6-1,medium-sized,NA,CASSESWGRVTGGYTF,TGTGCCAGCAGTGAAAGCTGGGGCCGGGTGACGGGTGGCTACACCTTC
TRBJ2-4,TRBV27,NA,NA,CASGLREKNIQYF,TGTGCCTCGGGGCTGAGAGAGAAAAATATTCAGTACTTC
TRBJ2-7,TRBV7-2,NA,NA,CASSLGLGGALREQYF,TGTGCCAGCAGCCTGGGGTTGGGGGGGGCCTTACGTGAGCAGTACTTC
TRBJ2-3,TRBV10-3,NA,NA,CVLSLQSGSPDKQYF,TGTGTCCTGAGCCTCCAGTCCGGGAGTCCAGATAAGCAGTATTTT
TRBJ1-4,TRBV12-3/TRBV12-4,few,NA,CASSFSTGEKLFF,TGTGCCAGCAGTTTCTCCACGGGTGAAAAACTGTTTTTT
TRBJ1-4,TRBV27,NA,NA,CASSLSGATNEKLFF,TGTGCCAGCAGTTTATCTGGAGCAACTAATGAAAAACTGTTTTTT
TRBJ2-7,TRBV3-1,NA,NA,CASSQEGTLREQYF,TGTGCCAGCAGCCAAGAAGGAACCCTCCGCGAGCAGTACTTC
TRBJ2-3,TRBV29-1,NA,NA,CSVEGGGTDTQYF,TGCAGCGTTGAAGGTGGCGGCACAGATACGCAGTATTTT
TRBJ2-3,TRBV5-1,NA,NA,CASSLVGHFHSDTQYF,TGCGCCAGCAGCTTGGTCGGCCATTTCCATTCAGATACGCAGTATTTT
TRBJ2-5,TRBV6-1,NA,TRBD1,CASRVTGWEETQYF,TGTGCCAGCAGAGTGACAGGGTGGGAAGAGACCCAGTACTTC
TRBJ2-2,TRBV6-1,many,TRBD2,CASRGLAGTGELFF,TGTGCCAGCAGGGGACTAGCGGGAACCGGGGAGCTGTTTTTT
TRBJ2-3,TRBV10-1,medium-sized,TRBD2,CASSEWLADTDTQYF,TGCGCCAGCAGTGAATGGCTAGCGGACACAGATACGCAGTATTTT
TRBJ2-7,TRBV4-1,NA,NA,CASSRDIPKGLYEQYF,TGCGCCAGCAGCCGAGACATCCCCAAGGGCCTCTACGAGCAGTACTTC
TRBJ2-5,TRBV27,NA,NA,CASSPGAEGTQYF,TGTGCCAGCAGCCCCGGGGCCGAGGGGACCCAGTACTTC
TRBJ2-3,TRBV6-4,few,NA,CASSEGRGAENTQYF,TGTGCCAGCAGTGAGGGGCGGGGAGCTGAAAACACGCAGTATTTT
TRBJ2-2,TRBV6-1,NA,NA,CARSLQSGIPGELFF,TGTGCCCGGAGCCTCCAGTCCGGAATTCCCGGGGAGCTGTTTTTT
TRBJ2-5,TRBV6-2/TRBV6-3,many,NA,CASRRTRLETQYF,TGTGCCAGCAGACGTACGCGGCTGGAGACCCAGTACTTC
TRBJ1-1,TRBV7-9,many,NA,CASSLVMGLPNTEAFF,TGTGCCAGCAGCTTAGTTATGGGACTGCCGAACACTGAAGCTTTCTTT
TRBJ2-3,TRBV10-1,once,NA,CPGIQAVSTDAQYF,TGCCCGGGCATCCAGGCTGTGAGCACAGATGCGCAGTATTTT
TRBJ2-7,TRBV6-1,NA,TRBD2,CASSLTSGYYEQYF,TGTGCCAGCAGTCTGACTAGCGGGTACTACGAGCAGTACTTC
TRBJ2-7,TRBV6-4,NA,NA,CAGGDGGGDADTQYF,TGTGCCGGGGGTGACGGGGGCGGGGACGCAGATACGCAGTACTTC
TRBJ2-1,TRBV3-1,NA,NA,CASSPSGVGEQFF,TGTGCCAGCAGCCCCTCAGGGGTAGGTGAGCAGTTCTTC
TRBJ2-2,TRBV24-1,NA,NA,CATSDSSTNTGELFF,TGTGCCACCAGTGATTCGTCCACGAACACCGGGGAGCTGTTTTTT
TRBJ2-3,TRBV7-2,many,TRBD2,CASSLPTSGTDTQYF,TGTGCCAGCAGCTTACCCACTAGCGGGACAGATACGCAGTATTTT
TRBJ2-2,TRBV10-3,NA,NA,CAMRLQAGIPDTLFF,TGTGCCATGAGACTCCAGGCTGGAATTCCAGATACGCTGTTTTTT
TRBJ2-7,TRBV7-2,NA,TRBD2,CASSLSSGDHNEQYF,TGTGCCAGCAGCTTATCTAGCGGAGACCACAATGAGCAGTACTTC
TRBJ2-4,TRBV10-2,NA,TRBD2,CAGTGLAGTDMQYF,TGCGCCGGCACGGGGCTAGCGGGCACAGACATGCAGTACTTT